A selection of T cell receptor beta chains follows, all from one sample in a study of CD8 T cells in ankylosing spondylitis. One entry per CDR3 protein results from TCRdb running MiXCR on the 5' RACE reads. The sample has some 840,000 distinct CDR3 sequences, about an eighth seen once. The sequencing input was blood, either unsorted or a sorted T cell fraction (not recorded which). Receptor source: a male donor with ankylosing spondylitis. Both conserved end residues are part of each CDR3. The order of the fields is V gene, clone size, J gene, D gene, CDR3 protein, CDR3 DNA. The D gene is left open where the match is weak. Not every row has a clone size; where given, it reads once, few, many or a size class.

>TRBV28|NA|TRBJ2-3|TRBD2
CASTQGLAVSTDTQYF
TGTGCCAGCACACAGGGACTAGCGGTGAGCACAGATACGCAGTATTTT
>TRBV15|few|TRBJ2-1|NA
CATSREVRRSEQFF
TGTGCCACCAGCAGAGAGGTCCGGAGGTCTGAGCAGTTCTTC
>TRBV24-1|NA|TRBJ2-3|NA
CATSGQFSTDTQYF
TGTGCCACCAGCGGACAATTTAGCACAGATACGCAGTATTTT
>TRBV15|few|TRBJ2-5|NA
CATSRVRGGTQYF
TGTGCCACCAGCAGAGTCAGGGGTGGGACCCAGTACTTC
>TRBV20-1|NA|TRBJ1-1|NA
CSARDPSLAEAFF
TGCAGTGCTAGAGATCCGAGCCTGGCGGAAGCTTTCTTT
>TRBV4-1|NA|TRBJ2-7|NA
CASSQRHVAYEQYF
TGCGCCAGCAGCCAACGACACGTTGCTTACGAGCAGTACTTC
>TRBV29-1|many|TRBJ2-1|TRBD2
CSALGSGTTYNEQFF
TGCAGCGCCCTAGGCAGCGGGACCACCTACAATGAGCAGTTCTTC
>TRBV20-1|few|TRBJ2-5|NA
CSALPGYQETQYF
TGCAGTGCTTTACCCGGTTACCAAGAGACCCAGTACTTC
>TRBV20-1|NA|TRBJ2-1|TRBD2
CCALAGGPEGEQFF
TGCTGTGCTTTAGCGGGAGGGCCTGAAGGTGAGCAGTTCTTC
>TRBV25-1|few|TRBJ2-7|NA
CASSEMGRDEQYF
TGTGCCAGCAGTGAAATGGGGAGAGACGAGCAGTACTTC
>TRBV28|NA|TRBJ2-7|NA
CASGVRQIVNEQYF
TGTGCCAGCGGCGTGAGACAGATCGTAAACGAGCAGTACTTC
>TRBV18|few|TRBJ2-2|TRBD1
CASSQTGTGRTGELFF
TGTGCCAGCTCACAAACCGGGACAGGGAGGACCGGGGAGCTGTTTTTT
>TRBV5-1|NA|TRBJ2-3|NA
CASSLGASTQYF
TGCGCCAGCAGCTTGGGGGCCTCTACGCAGTATTTT
>TRBV4-3|few|TRBJ2-2|NA
CASSQRDFATGELFF
TGCGCCAGCAGCCAAAGGGACTTCGCCACCGGGGAGCTGTTTTTT
>TRBV6-1|few|TRBJ1-5|TRBD1
CASSPTGVGQPQHF
TGTGCCAGCAGTCCTACAGGGGTAGGTCAGCCCCAGCATTTT
>TRBV7-3|few|TRBJ1-2|NA
CASSLGPTKDYGYTF
TGTGCCAGCAGCTTAGGTCCCACAAAGGACTATGGCTACACCTTC
>TRBV27|NA|TRBJ2-3|TRBD1
CASSFGQAKGDTQYF
TGTGCCAGCAGTTTTGGACAGGCCAAAGGGGATACGCAGTATTTT
>TRBV20-1|few|TRBJ1-6|NA
CSAPPRSNSPLHF
TGCAGTGCCCCCCCGCGGAGTAATTCACCCCTCCACTTT
>TRBV4-3|few|TRBJ2-3|NA
CASSQEKSAVGVDTQYF
TGCGCCAGCAGCCAAGAAAAAAGTGCAGTCGGAGTAGATACGCAGTATTTT
>TRBV20-1|few|TRBJ2-7|NA
CSARRGISYEQYF
TGCAGTGCTAGACGGGGAATATCCTACGAGCAGTACTTC
>TRBV9|many|TRBJ1-2|TRBD1
CASNSGQGTNYGYTF
TGTGCCAGCAATTCCGGACAGGGGACTAACTATGGCTACACCTTC
>TRBV28|many|TRBJ2-7|NA
CASSSRAYEQYF
TGTGCCAGCAGTTCCCGGGCCTACGAGCAGTACTTC
>TRBV9|few|TRBJ1-3|TRBD1
CASSAQTGSGNTIYF
TGTGCCAGCAGCGCGCAGACAGGGTCTGGAAACACCATATATTTT
>TRBV29-1|many|TRBJ1-1|NA
CSVLRQLNTEAFF
TGCAGCGTCCTGAGGCAGCTGAACACTGAAGCTTTCTTT
>TRBV7-9|few|TRBJ2-7|TRBD1
CASEGKTGTGEGEQYF
TGTGCCAGCGAGGGGAAAACCGGGACAGGGGAAGGCGAGCAGTACTTC
>TRBV5-6|few|TRBJ1-4|NA
CASSYPQEEKLFF
TGTGCCAGCAGCTACCCACAGGAGGAAAAACTGTTTTTT
>TRBV20-1|NA|TRBJ2-7|TRBD2
CSASFSGIGSYEQYF
TGCAGTGCTAGTTTCAGCGGGATTGGCTCCTACGAGCAGTACTTC
>TRBV20-1|few|TRBJ1-3|NA
CSARGGLSGNTIYF
TGCAGTGCTAGGGGGGGGCTATCTGGAAACACCATATATTTT
>TRBV28|NA|TRBJ2-1|TRBD2
CASSLSGGRLYNEQFF
TGTGCCAGCAGTTTATCGGGCGGGAGACTTTACAATGAGCAGTTCTTC
>TRBV5-1|NA|TRBJ2-7|NA
CASSPGSGITYEQYF
TGCGCCAGCAGCCCTGGTTCCGGGATTACCTACGAGCAGTACTTC
>TRBV5-1|NA|TRBJ1-5|NA
CASSLAGLGSGQPQHF
TGCGCCAGCAGCTTGGCCGGTTTAGGGAGCGGCCAGCCCCAGCATTTT
>TRBV5-1|few|TRBJ2-5|NA
CASSLLGQSQETQYF
TGCGCCAGCAGCTTGCTAGGGCAGTCCCAAGAGACCCAGTACTTC
>TRBV29-1|many|TRBJ2-3|NA
CSVDLGTDTQYF
TGCAGCGTTGACCTAGGGACAGATACGCAGTATTTT
>TRBV29-1|NA|TRBJ1-1|NA
CSGNRVYTEAFF
TGCAGCGGGAACAGGGTTTACACTGAAGCTTTCTTT
>TRBV4-3|NA|TRBJ2-7|NA
CASSQGGTATYEQYF
TGCGCCAGCAGCCAAGGGGGGACGGCGACTTACGAGCAGTACTTC
>TRBV20-1|NA|TRBJ2-1|TRBD2
CSARTLAGVTGNEQFF
TGCAGTGCTAGGACCCTAGCGGGGGTGACTGGAAATGAGCAGTTCTTC
>TRBV12-3/TRBV12-4|NA|TRBJ2-7|NA
CASSRTAPYEQYF
TGTGCCAGCAGTAGGACAGCCCCCTACGAGCAGTACTTC
>TRBV12-3/TRBV12-4|many|TRBJ2-7|NA
CASSSAPSYEQYF
TGTGCCAGCAGCTCCGCCCCTTCCTACGAGCAGTACTTC
>TRBV27|NA|TRBJ2-5|NA
CASSLFGVRETQYF
TGTGCCAGCAGTTTATTTGGGGTTCGGGAGACCCAGTACTTC
>TRBV20-1|NA|TRBJ2-1|NA
CSAIFLERQFF
TGCAGTGCTATATTTCTCGAGAGGCAGTTCTTC
>TRBV24-1|NA|TRBJ1-1|NA
CATSDEDPNTEAFF
TGTGCCACCAGTGATGAAGACCCGAACACTGAAGCTTTCTTT
>TRBV20-1|NA|TRBJ2-3|NA
CSAREETDTQYF
TGCAGTGCTAGAGAGGAAACAGATACGCAGTATTTT
>TRBV4-3|few|TRBJ2-4|NA
CASSQRGLGGQRNIQYF
TGCGCCAGCAGCCAAAGAGGGTTGGGGGGCCAAAGAAACATTCAGTACTTC
>TRBV6-5|NA|TRBJ1-6|NA
CASSTPGPRFSPLHF
TGTGCCAGCAGTACTCCGGGCCCCCGATTTTCACCCCTCCACTTT
>TRBV5-1|NA|TRBJ2-1|NA
CASSLRSESPVNEQFF
TGCGCCAGCAGCTTGAGATCGGAATCTCCGGTGAATGAGCAGTTCTTC
>TRBV7-9|NA|TRBJ2-1|TRBD2
CASSLGGGRADEQFF
TGTGCCAGCAGCTTAGGTGGCGGGAGGGCCGATGAGCAGTTCTTC
>TRBV7-9|many|TRBJ1-6|NA
CASSQDRDGPLHF
TGTGCCAGCAGCCAGGACAGAGACGGACCCCTCCACTTT
>TRBV4-3|NA|TRBJ1-1|NA
CASSQKEGVGTEAFF
TGCGCCAGCAGCCAGAAAGAGGGCGTGGGCACTGAAGCTTTCTTT
>TRBV20-1|few|TRBJ2-5|NA
CSASIVVEYF
TGCAGTGCTAGCATAGTGGTAGAGTACTTC
>TRBV19|NA|TRBJ1-6|NA
CASMVALNSPLHF
TGTGCCAGTATGGTGGCTCTTAATTCACCCCTCCACTTT
>TRBV5-6|many|TRBJ1-2|NA
CASSGFRYGYTF
TGTGCCAGCAGTGGGTTTCGCTATGGCTACACCTTC
>TRBV15|few|TRBJ1-4|TRBD1
CATSRGQGGEKLFF
TGTGCCACCAGCAGAGGACAGGGAGGTGAAAAACTGTTTTTT
>TRBV5-1|many|TRBJ2-7|NA
CASSLDSGGIYEQYF
TGCGCCAGCAGCTTGGATTCTGGGGGCATCTACGAGCAGTACTTC
>TRBV29-1|few|TRBJ1-5|NA
CSVLGTANQPQHF
TGCAGCGTCCTCGGGACTGCTAATCAGCCCCAGCATTTT